These 24 T cell receptor beta chains were all obtained from the same sample, sequenced in a study of response to subunit inactivated influenza vaccine. Using its own MiXCR run on the RT-PCR reads, TCRdb lists one record per CDR3 protein. This repertoire shows roughly 700,000 distinct CDR3 sequences, about 14% found once; its top ten account for 5.5% to 7%. The sequenced sample was PBMCs from blood, obtained approximately 15 days before vaccination. These receptors all stem from a man aged 45-65 years who received an inactivated influenza vaccine.

V is TRBV30 and J is TRBJ2-7, with D uncertain. The CDR3 is 11 residues long. Germline CDR1 GTSNPN, CDR2 SVGIG (reference sequence). Trimming cost V 3 bases and J 1 base, with 4 bases left between them. The chain's CDR3 is CAWSRSYEQYF. The DNA for the CDR3 is TGTGCCTGGAGCAGATCCTACGAGCAGTACTTC.

The table lists this clonotype with a count of one. The chain joins TRBV18 to TRBJ2-7, with 12 bases that match TRBD2. Germline CDR1 is KGHSH and CDR2 is LQKENI. V trimming: 4 bases; J trimming: 4 bases; junction bases outside the gene matches: 5. The CDR3 consists of 15 residues. The CDR3 region has the DNA TGTGCCAGCTCACAGACTAGCGGGAGACTTTACGAGCAGTACTTC. Its translation: CASSQTSGRLYEQYF.

This clonotype has just a few counts. The rearrangement uses TRBV3-1 and TRBJ2-5, with no clear D. Looked up from germline, CDR1 is LGHDT and CDR2 is YNNKEL (reference sequence). The V end lost 0 bases, the J end lost 7 bases, and 6 bases lay between the germline ends. This CDR3 comprises 12 residues. The CDR3 here is CASSQDSGTQYF. CDR3 sequence (DNA): TGTGCCAGCAGCCAAGATTCGGGGACCCAGTACTTC.

V gene TRBV10-3 combines with J gene TRBJ2-3; TRBD2 agrees at 7 bases. Germline loops: CDR1 ENHRY, CDR2 SYGVKD. J was trimmed by 1 base and V by 6 bases; bases with no gene match: 10. This CDR3 is 16 amino acids long. CDR3: CAISRGGARGTDTQYF. The DNA for the CDR3 is TGTGCCATCAGCCGGGGAGGGGCGCGGGGCACAGATACGCAGTATTTT.

This clonotype was detected a few times. This chain connects TRBV19 to TRBJ2-1; 8 positions agree with TRBD2. Germline CDR1 reads LNHDA; CDR2 reads SQIVND (reference sequence). CDR3 length equals 15 residues. The V segment lost 3 bases and the J segment 4 bases; nucleotides outside the gene matches: 5. CDR3 region: CASSITGGVYNEQFF. In nucleotides, the CDR3 is TGTGCCAGTAGTATTACCGGGGGGGTATACAATGAGCAGTTCTTC.

This sequence joins TRBV19 and TRBJ2-2; tentatively, D is TRBD2 (5 bases). The CDR3 is 14 residues long. With 6 bases removed from V and 6 bases from J, the gap between germline ends came to 14 bases. Germline CDR1 and CDR2: LNHDA and SQIVND (reference sequence). The CDR3 DNA sequence: TGTGCCAGTAGCCTCTCCCCGAGGGCCGGGGAGCTGTTTTTT. Residues: CASSLSPRAGELFF. The full variable domain, rest sourced from reference TRBV19 and TRBJ2-2, is DGGITQSPKYLFRKEGQNVTLSCEQNLNHDAMYWYRQDPGQGLRLIYYSQIVNDFQKGDIAEGYSVSREKKESFPLTVTSAQKNPTAFYLCASSLSPRAGELFFGEGSRLTVL.

J is TRBJ2-1 and V is TRBV3-1; D gene uncertain. Germline-derived CDR1 and CDR2 are LGHDT and YNNKEL (reference sequence). The CDR3 has 16 residues. Trimming cost V 4 bases and J 3 bases, with 16 bases left between them. The DNA for the CDR3 is TGTGCCAGCAGCCCGCACGACACAGACAACTACAATGAGCAGTTCTTC. The encoded protein is CASSPHDTDNYNEQFF.

Many counts were recorded for this clonotype. J is TRBJ1-1 and V is TRBV7-9; D gene ambiguous. This CDR3 contains 12 residues. From germline, CDR1 is SEHNR and CDR2 FQNEAQ (reference sequence). Trimming shortened V by 5 bases and J by 7 bases, and 11 bases separated the two germline ends. CDR3 amino acids: CASSVSLHEAFF. The CDR3 DNA is TGTGCCAGCAGCGTAAGCCTCCATGAAGCTTTCTTT.

The genes are TRBV4-2 and TRBJ2-1, with D unclear. CDR1 LGHNA and CDR2 YNFKEQ come from the germline V gene. This CDR3 contains 14 residues. Trimming left V 4 bases short and J 9 bases short, with 16 bases between. CDR3 amino acids: CASSPGPLMGEQFF. DNA for the CDR3: TGTGCCAGCAGCCCGGGCCCGTTGATGGGTGAGCAGTTCTTC.

The chain combines TRBV5-1 with TRBJ2-7; 12 bases agree with TRBD2. Germline values: CDR1 SGHRS, CDR2 YFSETQ. The V segment lost 4 bases and the J segment 3 bases; nucleotides outside the gene matches: 5. The CDR3 has 15 amino acids. CDR3 in amino acids: CASSVGLAGIYEQYF. CDR3 nucleotides: TGCGCCAGCAGCGTCGGACTAGCGGGGATCTACGAGCAGTACTTC.

This chain uses TRBV6-1 with TRBJ2-3; 8 positions agree with TRBD2. Looked up from germline, CDR1 is MNHNS and CDR2 is SASEGT. V was pared by 7 bases and J by 4 bases, with 7 bases of the junction left unmatched. The CDR3 spans 14 residues. CDR3 loop: CASKSMGLADTQYF. The CDR3 coding sequence is TGTGCCAGCAAAAGCATGGGACTAGCAGATACGCAGTATTTT.

This clonotype was counted only a few times. This sequence joins TRBV2 and TRBJ1-4, with a tentative D call TRBD1 (6 bases). In germline, CDR1 is SNHLY, CDR2 FYNNEI. V lost 6 bases, J lost 4 bases, and 18 bases lay in between. The CDR3 is 16 residues long. CDR3 in amino acids: CASSPGHSFVNEKLFF. CDR3 in DNA: TGTGCCAGCAGCCCGGGACACTCGTTTGTTAATGAAAAACTGTTTTTT.

This clonotype has just a few counts. The rearrangement joins TRBV12-3 or TRBV12-4 to TRBJ1-3; no firm D call. The CDR3 has 12 amino acids. Trimming cost V 4 bases and J 7 bases, with 8 bases left between them. In DNA form, the CDR3 reads TGTGCCAGCAGTTCCCGTGTTAACACCATATATTTT. The encoded protein is CASSSRVNTIYF.

The chain links TRBV5-5 to TRBJ1-1; D perhaps matches TRBD1 (5 bases). This CDR3 comprises 17 residues. The V end lost 7 bases, the J end lost 2 bases, and 24 bases lay between the germline ends. Looked up from germline, CDR1 is SGHKS and CDR2 is YYEKEE (reference sequence). CDR3 amino acids: CASRRTLGQSGNTEAFF. The CDR3 DNA reads TGTGCCAGCCGTCGAACTCTGGGGCAGTCGGGAAACACTGAAGCTTTCTTT.

J is TRBJ2-1 and V is TRBV2; TRBD2 might be the D (7 bases). The V and J ends lost 1 base and 13 bases respectively, with 14 bases between them. The germline V gene has CDR1 SNHLY and CDR2 FYNNEI. The CDR3 runs to 13 residues. CDR3 sequence: CASSEEARGGQFF. The CDR3 region has the DNA TGTGCCAGCAGTGAAGAGGCGAGGGGGGGACAGTTCTTC. The full variable domain, completed using reference TRBV2 and TRBJ2-1, is EPEVTQTPSHQVTQMGQEVILRCVPISNHLYFYWYRQILGQKVEFLVSFYNNEISEKSEIFDDQFSVERPDGSNFTLKIRSTKLEDSAMYFCASSEEARGGQFFGPGTRLTVL.

This chain links TRBV7-9 with TRBJ1-2, with D tentatively TRBD1 (6 bases). V lost 5 bases to trimming and J lost 3 bases, with 16 bases between them. Germline CDR1 is SEHNR and CDR2 is FQNEAQ (reference sequence). The CDR3 runs to 15 residues. CDR3 in amino acids: CASSRPGGQDYGYTF. In DNA form, the CDR3 reads TGTGCCAGCAGCCGTCCCGGGGGGCAGGACTATGGCTACACCTTC.

The table lists this clonotype with a few counts. V usage is TRBV12-3 or TRBV12-4 and J usage is TRBJ2-2; 7 positions agree with TRBD1. The CDR3 covers 15 residues. The junction had 12 bases not matched to a gene; V was cut back by 9 bases and J by 5 bases. CDR3 bases: TGTGCCAGTGCTCCAGCCGGGACAGCTACCGGGGAGCTGTTTTTT. Amino acids: CASAPAGTATGELFF.

The chain combines TRBV20-1 with TRBJ2-1, with 9 bases aligning to TRBD2. Germline CDR1 is DFQATT and CDR2 is SNEGSKA (reference sequence). The trim removed 4 bases at V and 5 bases at J, leaving 6 bases unmatched. This CDR3 has 14 residues. CDR3 bases: TGCAGTGCTAAGCGGGGGGTCCCAAACAATGAGCAGTTCTTC. This encodes CSAKRGVPNNEQFF.

The chain combines TRBV16 with TRBJ2-1; the D is unclear. The V gene lost 8 bases and the J gene lost 9 bases, with 11 bases spanning the gap. The CDR3 runs to 11 residues. Germline-derived CDR1 and CDR2 are KGHSY and FQNENV. CDR3 loop: CASGILGEQFF. CDR3 nucleotides: TGTGCCAGCGGAATCCTGGGTGAGCAGTTCTTC. The full variable domain, its missing parts supplied by reference TRBV16 and TRBJ2-1, is GEEVAQTPKHLVRGEGQKAKLYCAPIKGHSYVFWYQQVLKNEFKFLISFQNENVFDETGMPKERFSAKCLPNSPCSLEIQATKLEDSAVYFCASGILGEQFFGPGTRLTVL.

Only a few counts were recorded for this clonotype. The junction differs from germline at one of its ends, possibly a read error. The gene calls are TRBV7-2 and TRBJ2-7, with 11 bases identical to TRBD1. The germline V gene encodes CDR1 SGHTA and CDR2 FQGNSA. The CDR3 is made up of 15 amino acids. The DNA of the CDR3 is TGTGCCAGCAGATCTAGCGGGACAGGGGGATACGAGCAGCACTTC. Amino acid sequence: CASRSSGTGGYEQHF.

This clonotype was counted at least ten times. V usage is TRBV14 and J usage is TRBJ2-1; D perhaps matches TRBD2 (5 bases). Per the germline V gene, CDR1 is SGHDN and CDR2 is FVKESK. The CDR3 is 13 residues long. V shed 4 bases and J shed 7 bases, with 11 bases lying between them. The CDR3: CASSRGRRNEQFF. The CDR3 coding sequence is TGTGCCAGCAGCCGCGGAAGGAGGAATGAGCAGTTCTTC.

With respect to this clonotype: A junction boundary mismatches the germline segment, possibly from a read error. The genes are TRBV20-1 and TRBJ1-6; TRBD1 is a possible D gene (6 bases). The V gene's germline CDR1 is DFQATT and CDR2 SNEGSKA (reference sequence). The CDR3 runs to 14 residues. The CDR3 region is CSATLRGFNPPLHF. CDR3 nucleotides: TGCAGTGCTACCCTCAGGGGTTTTAATCCACCCCTCCACTTT.

This chain connects TRBV5-5 to TRBJ2-5, with 13 bases matching TRBD2. Trimming took 3 bases from V and 5 from J; bases not matched to a gene: 7. CDR3 size: 16 residues. CDR1 SGHKS and CDR2 YYEKEE come from the germline V gene (reference sequence). As DNA, the CDR3 is TGTGCCAGCAGCTCCACTAGCGGGGGGGCATATGAGACCCAGTACTTC. Translated: CASSSTSGGAYETQYF.

Only a few counts were recorded for this clonotype. The V and J genes are TRBV6-2 or TRBV6-3 and TRBJ2-3, with D perhaps TRBD1 or TRBD2 (6 bases each). The CDR3 length is 14 residues. Between the trimmed V and J ends, which lost 5 bases and 6 bases, there was a span of 15 bases. Per germline, CDR1 MNHEY and CDR2 SVGEGT. In DNA form, the CDR3 reads TGTGCCAGCAGTCCAGGAGGGGGATGGGATACGCAGTATTTT. Amino acids: CASSPGGGWDTQYF.